This T cell receptor (beta chain) is from a study of long-term antiretroviral therapy in people with HIV. This clone was counted once. Researchers ran immunoSEQ v3.0 at survey level. Each sample aimed for roughly 35,000-50,000 sequenced T-cell genomes. Here immunoSEQ multiplex PCR was the method, and the copy in TCRdb shows in-frame clones only, minus some. There are about 36,000 clones in the sample; 80% occur only once, and roughly 6% lies in the top ten. The CDR3 sequence is 15 residues long. V trimming: 4 bases; J trimming: 2 bases; junction bases outside the gene matches: 6. Germline loops: CDR1 LGHNA, CDR2 YSLEER.

The TCR was taken from a man aged 25 to 40 with HIV. Sequenced here: unsorted PBMCs, sampled 3.4 years after starting antiretroviral therapy. The chain has TRBV4-3 and TRBJ2-3; 7 nucleotides line up with TRBD2. This CDR3 is CASSPQRGFTDTQYF. CDR3 nucleotides: TGCGCCAGCAGCCCCCAGCGGGGTTTCACAGATACGCAGTATTTT.